Below are 24 T cell receptor beta chains sequenced from a single sample in a study of shared clonotypes between healthy human individuals. Data came from immunoSEQ multiplex PCR; TCRdb stores just in-frame clones and leaves some out. This sample has 300,000 or so clones, with about 74% found just once. The sequencing input was memory CD4+ T cells sorted from blood. Subset described: CD45RA-negative fraction. The receptor source for this set is a man under 40 in good health.

As to this clone: One end of the junction fails to match germline, which may point to a read error. This chain links TRBV7-9 with TRBJ2-5, with D hard to call. Germline lookup yields CDR1 SEHNR and CDR2 FQNEAQ (reference sequence). The CDR3 is 9 amino acids. CDR3 DNA sequence: TGTGCCAGCAGCTCAACCCACAACTTC. Its protein product is CASSSTHNF.

As DNA, the CDR3 is TGTGCCACCAGCAGAGATGTGAAAGAGACCCAGTACTTC. It encodes CATSRDVKETQYF. This rearrangement joins TRBV15 to TRBJ2-5; D is uncertain. CDR3 length: 13 amino acids. Trimming took 0 bases from V and 3 from J, leaving 5 bases between them. Looked up from germline, CDR1 is LNHNV and CDR2 is YYDKDF (reference sequence).

The J gene is TRBJ1-5, the V gene TRBV7-9, with a weak D call TRBD1 (5 bases). V shed 5 bases and J shed 15 bases, with 17 bases lying between them. Germline CDR1 is SEHNR and CDR2 is FQNEAQ (reference sequence). The length of the CDR3 is 12 residues. In DNA, the CDR3 is TGTGCCAGCAGCATCGACAGAACGTTGGTGCATTTT. Translated: CASSIDRTLVHF.

The chain carries TRBV4-1 and TRBJ2-1; TRBD1 matches 8 bases. The CDR3 is 15 amino acids. Germline V gene data show CDR1 as MGHRA and CDR2 as YSYEKL. J lost 3 bases, V lost 5 bases, and 6 bases had no gene match. The CDR3 nucleotides read TGCGCCAGCAGCTTACAGGGGGTTAACTACAATGAGCAGTTCTTC. It translates to CASSLQGVNYNEQFF.

J is TRBJ2-5 and V is TRBV6-1, with D possibly being TRBD1 (6 bases). The CDR3 totals 13 residues. CDR1 and CDR2 from the germline V gene are MNHNS and SASEGT. The germline V and J ends were trimmed by 7 bases and 0 bases, with 9 bases remaining between them. The CDR3 bases are TGTGCCAGCACCGGACAGTACCAAGAGACCCAGTACTTC. This gives the protein CASTGQYQETQYF.

V is TRBV7-3 and J is TRBJ2-5, with 11 nucleotides matching TRBD2. The J segment lost 5 bases and the V segment lost 5 bases, leaving 13 bases of the junction unmatched. The CDR3 has 17 residues. Germline loops: CDR1 SGHTA, CDR2 FQGTGA. Written as DNA, the CDR3 is TGTGCCAGCAGCCCAGGAGGTAGCGGGAGGGCTCGGGAGACCCAGTACTTC. Translated, it gives CASSPGGSGRARETQYF.

This clone was seen many times. The chain employs TRBV19 and TRBJ1-5; D remains unclear. CDR3 length equals 18 residues. V was trimmed by 5 bases and J by 0 bases, leaving 20 bases between them. Germline V gives CDR1 LNHDA, CDR2 SQIVND (reference sequence). The chain's CDR3 is CASSLHGLPLLSNQPQHF. The CDR3, as DNA: TGTGCCAGTAGTCTGCATGGGCTGCCTCTTCTTAGCAATCAGCCCCAGCATTTT.

This chain joins TRBV7-2 and TRBJ2-3, with 9 bases matching TRBD1. CDR3 length: 15 residues. Germline values: CDR1 SGHTA, CDR2 FQGNSA. Trimming cost V 5 bases and J 0 bases; bases outside gene matches: 3. The CDR3 sequence is CASSPDRGSTDTQYF. CDR3 bases: TGTGCCAGCAGCCCTGACAGGGGGAGCACAGATACGCAGTATTTT. Complete variable domain (other parts from reference TRBV7-2 and TRBJ2-3): GAGVSQSPSNKVTEKGKDVELRCDPISGHTALYWYRQSLGQGLEFLIYFQGNSAPDKSGLPSDRFSAERTGGSVSTLTIQRTQQEDSAVYLCASSPDRGSTDTQYFGPGTRLTVL.

This chain joins TRBV7-2 and TRBJ2-1, with unresolved D. CDR1 and CDR2 (germline): SGHTA, FQGNSA. V was trimmed by 2 bases and J by 3 bases, leaving 14 bases between them. The CDR3 covers 16 residues. CDR3: CASSLSPPVGYNEQFF. As DNA, the CDR3 is TGTGCCAGCAGCTTATCCCCTCCGGTGGGCTACAATGAGCAGTTCTTC. Variable domain in full (rest from reference TRBV7-2 and TRBJ2-1): GAGVSQSPSNKVTEKGKDVELRCDPISGHTALYWYRQSLGQGLEFLIYFQGNSAPDKSGLPSDRFSAERTGGSVSTLTIQRTQQEDSAVYLCASSLSPPVGYNEQFFGPGTRLTVL.

This chain uses TRBV20-1 with TRBJ1-1; no definite D call. CDR1 is DFQATT and CDR2 is SNEGSKA in the germline V gene (reference sequence). This CDR3 contains 11 residues. V lost 8 bases and J lost 3, with 10 bases in between. CDR3 nucleotide sequence: TGCAGTTACGGTGGGGACACTGAAGCTTTCTTT. Encoded protein: CSYGGDTEAFF.

The rearrangement links TRBV7-9 to TRBJ1-3; D is unresolved. Germline-derived CDR1 and CDR2 are SEHNR and FQNEAQ (reference sequence). The V and J ends lost 3 bases and 0 bases respectively, with 9 bases between them. This CDR3 has 15 residues. DNA for the CDR3: TGTGCCAGCAGCTTCCTACAGAGCTCTGGAAACACCATATATTTT. It is translated as CASSFLQSSGNTIYF.

The rearrangement links TRBV6-5 to TRBJ2-7; D gene uncertain. V was trimmed by 8 bases and J by 0 bases, leaving 11 bases between them. The CDR3 is 13 residues long. The germline V gene has CDR1 MNHEY and CDR2 SVGAGI. The DNA for the CDR3 is TGTGCCAGCCAGAGCTTTAGCTCCTACGAGCAGTACTTC. This encodes CASQSFSSYEQYF.

The chain is built from TRBV28 and TRBJ2-7; TRBD1 is a possible D gene (5 bases). Germline values: CDR1 MDHEN, CDR2 SYDVKM. The CDR3 has 14 residues. V gave up 4 bases and J gave up 0 bases, with 10 bases separating them. CDR3 protein: CASSWGGSSYEQYF. The CDR3 region has the DNA TGTGCCAGCAGTTGGGGCGGAAGCTCCTACGAGCAGTACTTC.

This chain links TRBV6-6 with TRBJ1-2, with D unresolved. Per germline, CDR1 MNHNY and CDR2 SVGAGI (reference sequence). V was shortened by 2 bases and J by 2 bases, with 9 bases between the two germline ends. This CDR3 has 14 amino acids. The CDR3 bases are TGTGCCAGCAGTTACGGTGGAGGGAACTATGGCTACACCTTC. It yields the protein CASSYGGGNYGYTF.

The V gene is TRBV7-6, the J gene TRBJ2-5; no clear D gene. Germline CDR1 is SGHVS and CDR2 is FNYEAQ. V lost 1 base, J lost 1 base, and 10 bases lay in between. CDR3 length equals 15 residues. In nucleotides, the CDR3 is TGTGCCAGCAGCTTAGGGTGGCAGGCCCAAGAGACCCAGTACTTC. Its protein product is CASSLGWQAQETQYF.

This clone showed up just a few times. V gene TRBV7-2 combines with J gene TRBJ2-7; 9 bases fit TRBD2. Germline V gene data show CDR1 as SGHTA and CDR2 as FQGNSA. This CDR3 contains 14 residues. The ends lost 5 bases at V and 2 bases at J; junction bases unmatched: 4. The CDR3 loop reads CASSGSGSAYEQYF. As DNA, the CDR3 is TGTGCCAGCAGCGGTAGCGGGAGTGCCTACGAGCAGTACTTC. The whole variable domain, remainder taken from reference TRBV7-2 and TRBJ2-7, is GAGVSQSPSNKVTEKGKDVELRCDPISGHTALYWYRQSLGQGLEFLIYFQGNSAPDKSGLPSDRFSAERTGGSVSTLTIQRTQQEDSAVYLCASSGSGSAYEQYFGPGTRLTVT.

This chain uses TRBV5-1 with TRBJ2-7, with D possibly being TRBD1 or TRBD2 (6 bases each). The V and J ends lost 5 bases and 3 bases respectively, with 15 bases between them. This CDR3 contains 14 residues. Germline V gene data show CDR1 as SGHRS and CDR2 as YFSETQ. The DNA for the CDR3 is TGCGCCAGCAGACAACAGGGAGGTCTCTACGAGCAGTACTTC. Amino acid sequence: CASRQQGGLYEQYF.

The chain is built from TRBV4-3 and TRBJ1-2; the D is unclear. The length of the CDR3 is 15 residues. Germline V CDR1 and CDR2: LGHNA, YSLEER. Trimming took off 4 bases at V and 5 bases at J, with 17 bases between the two ends. The CDR3: CASSPSRPEAYGYTF. CDR3 DNA sequence: TGCGCCAGCAGCCCCTCCCGACCTGAAGCTTATGGCTACACCTTC.

This clone has more than one count but fewer than ten. The genes are TRBV7-9 and TRBJ2-7; TRBD1 is a possible D gene (6 bases). CDR3 length: 13 residues. The V gene lost 5 bases and the J gene lost 1 base, with 9 bases spanning the gap. Germline CDR1 reads SEHNR; CDR2 reads FQNEAQ (reference sequence). As DNA, the CDR3 is TGTGCCAGCAGCACTCAGGGGTCCTACGAGCAGTACTTC. Amino acids: CASSTQGSYEQYF.

The chain joins TRBV4-3 to TRBJ2-2; 7 positions agree with TRBD2. The germline V gene encodes CDR1 LGHNA and CDR2 YSLEER. V was pared by 1 base and J by 6 bases, with 5 bases of the junction left unmatched. The CDR3 runs to 15 residues. The CDR3 nucleotides read TGCGCCAGCAGCCAAGCGGGAGGAACGGCCGGGGAGCTGTTTTTT. It encodes CASSQAGGTAGELFF.

The rearrangement uses TRBV19 and TRBJ1-1; 10 bases line up with TRBD1. This CDR3 is built from 14 residues. Germline loops: CDR1 LNHDA, CDR2 SQIVND (reference sequence). The V gene end was trimmed by 6 bases and the J gene end by 1 base; junction bases not matched to a gene: 2. The CDR3: CASRRDRGNTEAFF. Written as DNA, the CDR3 is TGTGCCAGTAGGCGGGACAGGGGGAACACTGAAGCTTTCTTT.

The rearrangement joins TRBV5-1 to TRBJ1-1, with D possibly matching TRBD1 (5 bases). V was pared by 4 bases and J by 0 bases, with 22 bases between. Germline CDR1 SGHRS, CDR2 YFSETQ. The CDR3 is 18 residues long. CDR3 nucleotide sequence: TGCGCCAGCAGCCCGTGGCGGGGGACGGCTTGGATGAACACTGAAGCTTTCTTT. This codes for CASSPWRGTAWMNTEAFF.

In the case of this clone: Additional DNA sequences in this sample encode the identical CDR3. The genes are TRBV30 and TRBJ2-7, with D perhaps TRBD1 (6 bases). V was pared by 0 bases and J by 1 base, with 10 bases between. The CDR3 has 14 residues. CDR1 and CDR2 from the germline V gene are GTSNPN and SVGIG (reference sequence). CDR3 in DNA: TGTGCCTGGAGTGTCGGACAGCCTTCCTACGAGCAGTACTTC. It codes for CAWSVGQPSYEQYF. Full variable domain (outside the CDR3, taken from reference TRBV30 and TRBJ2-7): SQTIHQWPATLVQPVGSPLSLECTVEGTSNPNLYWYRQAAGRGLQLLFYSVGIGQISSEVPQNLSASRPQDRQFILSSKKLLLSDSGFYLCAWSVGQPSYEQYFGPGTRLTVT.

This clone has a handful of counts. This chain links TRBV25-1 with TRBJ1-5, with TRBD1 matching over 10 bases. CDR1 is MGHDK, CDR2 SYGVNS, per germline. V lost 3 bases and J lost 4; bases outside the gene matches: 6. The CDR3 sequence is 16 residues long. The CDR3 bases are TGTGCCAGCAGTGAGGCGACGGACAGGGGGAATCAGCCCCAGCATTTT. Translation: CASSEATDRGNQPQHF. Using reference TRBV25-1 and TRBJ1-5 for the parts outside the CDR3, the full variable domain is EADIYQTPRYLVIGTGKKITLECSQTMGHDKMYWYQQDPGMELHLIHYSYGVNSTEKGDLSSESTVSRIRTEHFPLTLESARPSHTSQYLCASSEATDRGNQPQHFGDGTRLSIL.